The 10 T cell receptor beta chains in this list originate from one sample, sequenced in a study of blood T cell repertoires in COVID-19. Measured with immunoSEQ multiplex PCR; TCRdb has only the in-frame clones, and not every one. The sample contains roughly 140,000 clones, about 80% of which appear only once. The sequenced sample consisted of peripheral blood. These TCRs come from a man between 70 and 80 years old who had recovered from COVID-19.

This sequence joins TRBV4-3 and TRBJ1-4, with D possibly matching TRBD1 (6 bases). Germline assignment: CDR1 LGHNA and CDR2 YSLEER. This CDR3 is 16 amino acids long. Between the trimmed V and J ends, which lost 3 bases and 6 bases, there was a span of 17 bases. CDR3 nucleotide sequence: TGCGCCAGCAGCCACCACAACAGGGTTTCGGATGAAAAACTGTTTTTT. This translates into CASSHHNRVSDEKLFF.

The chain has TRBV6-5 and TRBJ1-1; tentatively, D is TRBD1 (6 bases). Between the trimmed V and J ends, which lost 4 bases and 3 bases, there was a span of 15 bases. CDR3 size: 15 residues. Per the germline V gene, CDR1 is MNHEY and CDR2 is SVGAGI. CDR3 region: CASSLDRTRHTEAFF. The DNA for the CDR3 is TGTGCCAGCAGTTTAGACAGGACTCGACACACTGAAGCTTTCTTT.

The chain joins TRBV30 to TRBJ1-5, with 9 positions matching TRBD1. The CDR3 spans 15 residues. The germline gives CDR1 GTSNPN, CDR2 SVGIG (reference sequence). V dropped 2 bases and J dropped 6; count of bases not matched to a gene: 8. CDR3 loop: CAWSSTGTGFQPQHF. The CDR3 bases are TGTGCCTGGAGTAGTACCGGGACAGGGTTTCAGCCCCAGCATTTT.

The rearrangement uses TRBV19 and TRBJ2-2; 11 bases are shared with TRBD2. Unmatched junction bases numbered 2, after V lost 8 bases and J lost 6 bases. The CDR3 contains 13 residues. Germline V CDR1 and CDR2: LNHDA, SQIVND (reference sequence). The DNA for the CDR3 is TGTGCCAGTTATAGCGGGAGGGCCGGGGAGCTGTTTTTT. Translation: CASYSGRAGELFF.

This clone was seen only once. This chain joins TRBV14 and TRBJ1-2; 7 bases fit TRBD1. There are 16 residues in the CDR3. The V segment lost 5 bases and the J segment 7 bases; nucleotides outside the gene matches: 16. CDR1 and CDR2 (germline): SGHDN, FVKESK. The CDR3 nucleotides are TGTGCCAGCAGCTCTTTTCCCGAGGGGGCGCAGGGTGGCTACACCTTC. This translates into CASSSFPEGAQGGYTF.

The V call is TRBV7-2, the J call TRBJ2-2, with TRBD1 as a possible D gene (6 bases). V lost 5 bases, J lost 6 bases, and 13 bases lay in between. The CDR3 has 14 amino acids. Germline V gene data show CDR1 as SGHTA and CDR2 as FQGNSA. The CDR3 DNA reads as TGTGCCAGCAGCCTCCAGGGGTTCGCCGGGGAGCTGTTTTTT. Protein product: CASSLQGFAGELFF.

The genes are TRBV15 and TRBJ2-7; D might be TRBD1 (6 bases). V lost 4 bases, J lost 3 bases, and 13 bases lay in between. CDR1 is LNHNV, CDR2 YYDKDF, per germline (reference sequence). The CDR3 extends over 14 amino acids. The CDR3 bases are TGTGCCACCAGCACCGGGACAAGATTCTACGAGCAGTACTTC. It is translated as CATSTGTRFYEQYF.

The chain is built from TRBV19 and TRBJ1-1; 8 bases align to TRBD1. The CDR3 extends over 14 amino acids. CDR1 is LNHDA, CDR2 SQIVND, per germline (reference sequence). After removal of 6 bases from V and 2 bases from J, the junction contained 5 bases not matched to a gene. The CDR3 DNA sequence: TGTGCCAGTAGCTCAGGGGGCCCTAACACTGAAGCTTTCTTT. Translated, it gives CASSSGGPNTEAFF. Combining the CDR3 with reference TRBV19 and TRBJ1-1 gives the whole variable domain DGGITQSPKYLFRKEGQNVTLSCEQNLNHDAMYWYRQDPGQGLRLIYYSQIVNDFQKGDIAEGYSVSREKKESFPLTVTSAQKNPTAFYLCASSSGGPNTEAFFGQGTRLTVV.

The chain employs TRBV7-2 and TRBJ1-2; the match to TRBD1 covers 7 bases. CDR3 length: 12 amino acids. V lost 4 bases, J lost 8 bases, and 4 bases stayed unmatched. Per the germline V gene, CDR1 is SGHTA and CDR2 is FQGNSA. The CDR3 DNA is TGTGCCAGCAGCTCACAGGGGCTGGGCTACACCTTC. It encodes CASSSQGLGYTF.

The genes are TRBV5-1 and TRBJ2-3, with TRBD2 matching 8 bases. Trimming removed 4 bases from V and 4 bases from J; junction bases left unmatched: 11. Germline V gives CDR1 SGHRS, CDR2 YFSETQ. CDR3 length: 16 amino acids. The CDR3 is CASSGPVSGNADTQYF. The DNA for the CDR3 is TGCGCCAGCAGCGGGCCAGTTAGCGGGAATGCAGATACGCAGTATTTT.